This passage covers 24 T cell receptor beta chains from one sample sequenced in a study of metastatic and nonmetastatic thyroid tumors (dated by TCRdb to the early 2020s). The method behind the library was PCR. Sequencing instrument: Illumina HiSeq 4000. In-frame beta chains were kept once TCRdb had trimmed the public reads at Q25 with fastp and called clones with MiXCR. A total of around 35,000 clones appear in this sample, about 17% of them only once. Clones ranked in the top ten supply around 3% of the sample. No treatment had been received by any patient before thyroid surgery. The sequencing sample was made of blood. The receptors were sampled from a female donor with papillary thyroid cancer or a benign thyroid nodule (not recorded which). Some clones in this sample may be carry-over from other donors' samples.

This clone showed up many times. The V call is TRBV20-1, the J call TRBJ2-4, with 8 bases fitting TRBD2. CDR1 and CDR2 (germline): DFQATT, SNEGSKA (reference sequence). CDR3 length: 18 amino acids. V gave up 0 bases and J gave up 0 bases; unmatched junction bases: 10. The DNA of the CDR3 is TGCAGTGCTAGAGATAGGGAGGGGCGGGGGGTAGCCAAAAACATTCAGTACTTC. It codes for CSARDREGRGVAKNIQYF.

Many counts were recorded for this clone. One end of the junction fails to match germline, which may point to a read error. The chain couples TRBV7-7 to TRBJ2-2, with 7 positions matching TRBD2. Germline V CDR1 and CDR2: SSHAT, FNYEAQ (reference sequence). This CDR3 is built from 16 residues. The CDR3 loop reads CASSLAPGLISGELFF. The CDR3 bases are TGTGCTAGCAGCTTAGCCCCGGGACTAATATCCGGGGAGCTGTTTTTT.

This clone was picked up many times. The chain combines TRBV20-1 with TRBJ2-1; 13 nucleotides line up with TRBD2. The J segment lost 4 bases and the V segment lost 6 bases, leaving 6 bases of the junction unmatched. Germline assignment: CDR1 DFQATT and CDR2 SNEGSKA (reference sequence). The CDR3 has 15 residues. The CDR3 is CSAPPGLAGYNEQFF. The CDR3 DNA sequence: TGCAGTGCACCACCGGGACTAGCGGGGTACAATGAGCAGTTCTTC.

With regard to this clone: Since no conserved phenylalanine or tryptophan closes the CDR3, a read error is the likely cause. The chain has TRBV19 and TRBJ2-1; TRBD2 agrees at 15 bases. Trimming at V came to 1 base and at J to 8 bases, leaving 3 bases not matched to a gene. The CDR3 sequence is 16 residues long. The germline V gene has CDR1 LNHDA and CDR2 SQIVND (reference sequence). The CDR3 region has the DNA TGTGCCAGTAGTATAGGGGGACTAGCGGGAGGCTATGAGCAGTTCGTC. Translating gives CASSIGGLAGGYEQFV.

Regarding this clone: A read error may account for a junction end that differs from germline. The V and J genes are TRBV18 and TRBJ2-7; 7 bases are a match to TRBD1. This CDR3 contains 15 residues. Germline CDR1 is KGHSH and CDR2 is LQKENI. The CDR3 DNA reads as TGCGCCAGCTCTCCCGTGACAGGGAAAAACAACGAGCAGTACTTC. Encoded protein: CASSPVTGKNNEQYF.

The table lists this clone with many counts. The genes are TRBV3-1 and TRBJ2-7; D ambiguous. Per germline, CDR1 LGHDT and CDR2 YNNKEL (reference sequence). The V gene lost 1 base and the J gene lost 5 bases, with 15 bases spanning the gap. The CDR3 has 15 residues. CDR3 sequence reads: CASSQGAERFHEQYF. CDR3 DNA: TGTGCCAGCAGCCAAGGTGCAGAGCGTTTTCACGAGCAGTACTTC.

This clone has ten or more counts. The chain combines TRBV7-8 with TRBJ2-3, with TRBD1 matching 8 bases. The CDR3 consists of 16 residues. V shed 1 base, J shed 2 bases, and the junction held 5 bases outside the gene matches. Germline lookup yields CDR1 SGHVS and CDR2 FQNEAQ. The CDR3, as DNA: TGTGCCAGCAGCTTAGGAGGACAGGGCCTCACAGATACGCAGTATTTT. Translated, it gives CASSLGGQGLTDTQYF.

In its sample, this clone was seen a few times. The chain recombines TRBV6-1 with TRBJ2-7; D perhaps matches TRBD1 (6 bases). CDR3 size: 14 residues. V was pared by 2 bases and J by 2 bases, with 10 bases between. Looked up from germline, CDR1 is MNHNS and CDR2 is SASEGT. The CDR3 reads CASSEMGATYEQYV. The DNA of the CDR3 is TGTGCCAGCAGTGAAATGGGGGCAACCTACGAGCAGTACGTC.

On this clone: Other DNA sequences from this sample encode an identical CDR3 as well. The rearrangement links TRBV6-4 to TRBJ2-6; perhaps TRBD2 as D (5 bases). The CDR3 has 16 amino acids. Germline CDR1 and CDR2: MRHNA and SNTAGT. Between the trimmed V and J ends, which lost 0 bases and 0 bases, there was a span of 6 bases. The CDR3 nucleotides are TGTGCCAGCAGTGACTCTGGAGGCTCTGGGGCCAACGTCCTGACTTTC. It encodes CASSDSGGSGANVLTF.

This clone was observed at least ten times. CDR3 DNA: TGCGCCAGCAGTGATCTGACGTTCGATTGGGATACGCAGTATTTT. Its translation is CASSDLTFDWDTQYF. V is TRBV5-1 and J is TRBJ2-3; D not certain. Germline V lookup: CDR1 SGHRS, CDR2 YFSETQ. With 5 bases removed from V and 6 bases from J, the gap between germline ends came to 19 bases. CDR3 length equals 15 residues. The full variable domain, rest sourced from reference TRBV5-1 and TRBJ2-3, is KAGVTQTPRYLIKTRGQQVTLSCSPISGHRSVSWYQQTPGQGLQFLFEYFSETQRNKGNFPGRFSGRQFSNSRSEMNVSTLELGDSALYLCASSDLTFDWDTQYFGPGTRLTVL.

This chain links TRBV12-3 or TRBV12-4 with TRBJ2-7; D perhaps matches TRBD1 (6 bases). The CDR3 has 13 amino acids. Trimming took off 5 bases at V and 2 bases at J, with 10 bases between the two ends. The CDR3 DNA reads as TGTGCCAGCAGTCAGGGACACACCTACGAGCAGTACTTC. Its protein is CASSQGHTYEQYF.

This clone was counted at least ten times. The genes are TRBV4-1 and TRBJ2-3; D gene uncertain. The V end lost 0 bases, the J end lost 2 bases, and 9 bases lay between the germline ends. The length of the CDR3 is 15 residues. Germline values: CDR1 MGHRA, CDR2 YSYEKL. Written as DNA, the CDR3 is TGCGCCAGCAGCCAAGAGTCCCGGGCCACAGATACGCAGTATTTT. This codes for CASSQESRATDTQYF.

This clone was seen repeatedly, ten times or more. The chain employs TRBV6-4 and TRBJ2-1; D uncertain. V lost 2 bases and J 5 bases, leaving 7 bases between the germline ends. CDR3 size: 13 residues. In germline, CDR1 is MRHNA, CDR2 SNTAGT. CDR3 loop: CASSDAVNNEQFF. DNA of the CDR3: TGTGCCAGCAGTGACGCAGTGAACAATGAGCAGTTCTTC.

The CDR3 sequence is CASSPRIVEKNTGELFF. The DNA for the CDR3 is TGTGCCAGCAGTCCCCGGATCGTAGAGAAGAACACCGGGGAGCTGTTTTTT. The chain joins TRBV11-2 to TRBJ2-2; D uncertain. The V end lost 6 bases, the J end lost 1 base, and 18 bases lay between the germline ends. The germline gives CDR1 SGHAT, CDR2 FQNNGV. This CDR3 has 17 amino acids. Drawing the rest from reference TRBV11-2 and TRBJ2-2, the complete variable domain is EAGVAQSPRYKIIEKRQSVAFWCNPISGHATLYWYQQILGQGPKLLIQFQNNGVVDDSQLPKDRFSAERLKGVDSTLKIQPAKLEDSAVYLCASSPRIVEKNTGELFFGEGSRLTVL.

The chain carries TRBV11-2 and TRBJ2-5; D perhaps matches TRBD1 (5 bases). Per the germline V gene, CDR1 is SGHAT and CDR2 is FQNNGV. The CDR3 runs 15 residues. Deletions cut 1 base from V and 3 bases from J, with 12 bases between. The DNA for the CDR3 is TGTGCCAGCAGCTTAGGGGGTGGCAGGGAAGAGACCCAGTACTTC. It codes for CASSLGGGREETQYF.

At least ten counts were recorded for this clone. The rearrangement joins TRBV7-2 to TRBJ2-1, with D perhaps matching TRBD1 or TRBD2 (6 bases each). CDR1 SGHTA and CDR2 FQGNSA come from the germline V gene. This CDR3 region has 15 residues. With 1 base removed from V and 9 bases from J, the gap between germline ends came to 16 bases. CDR3 sequence reads: CASSLGGRETGEQFF. The CDR3 DNA follows: TGTGCCAGCAGCTTAGGGGGGCGGGAAACGGGTGAGCAGTTCTTC.

This clone was picked up many times. The same CDR3 can be traced to other DNA sequences in this sample. This chain links TRBV28 with TRBJ2-7; perhaps D is TRBD1 or TRBD2 (5 bases each). CDR1 MDHEN and CDR2 SYDVKM come from the germline V gene. V was pared by 6 bases and J by 3 bases, with 18 bases between. CDR3 length: 15 residues. CDR3 in DNA: TGTGCCAGCAGCATAACCTCGAGGGGAGACTACGAGCAGTACTTC. This gives the protein CASSITSRGDYEQYF.

In its sample, this clone is medium-sized. The CDR3 DNA follows: TGTGCCAGCAGTCGGGACAGGGGTGCTGGGAGCTCTAATTCACCCCTCCACTTT. It translates to CASSRDRGAGSSNSPLHF. The chain carries TRBV6-5 and TRBJ1-6; 10 nucleotides line up with TRBD1. The junction had 13 bases not matched to a gene; V was cut back by 5 bases and J by 6 bases. The germline V gene encodes CDR1 MNHEY and CDR2 SVGAGI. The CDR3 is made up of 18 amino acids.

This clone appeared many times. The CDR3, as DNA: TGTGCCAGCAGCCTGGGGCAGGGGACCTTGAGCAATCAGCCCCAGCATTTT. Protein: CASSLGQGTLSNQPQHF. This sequence joins TRBV7-8 and TRBJ1-5; tentatively, D is TRBD1 (6 bases). The CDR3 is 17 residues long. Germline V gene sequence: CDR1 SGHVS, CDR2 FQNEAQ. Trimming removed 5 bases from V and 1 base from J, with 18 bases in between.

This clone was picked up many times. This chain connects TRBV2 to TRBJ2-5, with unresolved D. Germline-derived CDR1 and CDR2 are SNHLY and FYNNEI. Between the trimmed V and J ends, which lost 4 bases and 7 bases, there was a span of 16 bases. This CDR3 is built from 14 residues. For the CDR3, the DNA is TGTGCCAGCAGTGCGCCGGCTCGTCCGATGACCCAGTACTTC. Its protein product is CASSAPARPMTQYF.

This clone was seen ten or more times. This sequence joins TRBV5-6 and TRBJ2-7; D may correspond to TRBD1 or TRBD2 (6 bases each). V lost 4 bases, J lost 7 bases, and 12 bases lay in between. Germline V gene lookup returns CDR1 SGHDT and CDR2 YYEEEE. The CDR3 covers 12 residues. DNA for the CDR3: TGTGCCAGCAGCCTGGGGGCGGGGGAGCAGTACTTC. It yields the protein CASSLGAGEQYF. Variable domain in full (rest from reference TRBV5-6 and TRBJ2-7): DAGVTQSPTHLIKTRGQQVTLRCSPKSGHDTVSWYQQALGQGPQFIFQYYEEEERQRGNFPDRFSGHQFPNYSSELNVNALLLGDSALYLCASSLGAGEQYFGPGTRLTVT.

At least ten counts were recorded for this clone. The junction differs from germline at one of its ends, possibly a read error. The J gene is TRBJ1-1, the V gene TRBV30; tentative D call: TRBD1 (5 bases). Germline V gene lookup returns CDR1 GTSNPN and CDR2 SVGIG (reference sequence). The CDR3 runs 14 residues. The CDR3 loop is CARSSTALNTEAFF. CDR3 in DNA: TGTGCCCGGAGCTCGACAGCTTTGAACACTGAAGCTTTCTTT.

Many counts were recorded for this clone. V and J are TRBV20-1 and TRBJ1-5, with a possible D match to TRBD1 (5 bases). Germline lookup yields CDR1 DFQATT and CDR2 SNEGSKA (reference sequence). The CDR3 loop spans 14 amino acids. Trimming took 3 bases from V and 7 from J, leaving 16 bases between them. The CDR3 here is CSASGGLGGQPQHF. CDR3 sequence (DNA): TGCAGTGCTAGTGGGGGACTTGGCGGGCAGCCCCAGCATTTT.

The table lists this clone with many counts. The rearrangement joins TRBV6-4 to TRBJ2-2, with 10 bases aligning to TRBD2. V trimming: 4 bases; J trimming: 3 bases; junction bases outside the gene matches: 2. There are 15 residues in the CDR3. CDR1 and CDR2 (germline): MRHNA, SNTAGT. CDR3 coding DNA: TGTGCCAGCAGTGCCGGGACTAGCGACACCGGGGAGCTGTTTTTT. It is translated as CASSAGTSDTGELFF.